This T cell receptor beta chain is drawn from a study of OX40 agonist ivuxolimab in advanced cancers. Turning to the study itself: Patients received ivuxolimab, an agonistic anti-OX40 (CD134) antibody. It was permissible to have had prior anti-PD-1, anti-PD-L1 or anti-CTLA-4 therapy, and 40% had some. Ivuxolimab was administered intravenously to patients at 0.01 to 10 mg/kg every 2 weeks. The dose-escalation group included hepatocellular carcinoma, melanoma, renal cell carcinoma and head and neck cancer.

A single count supports this clone. Per the germline V gene, CDR1 is LNHNV and CDR2 is YYDKDF (reference sequence). V was trimmed by 4 bases and J by 3 bases, leaving 23 bases between them. This CDR3 has 18 residues. Measured with immunoSEQ multiplex PCR; TCRdb has only the in-frame clones, and not every one. There are around 77,000 clones in the sample; 80% to 95% occur only once, and over 4.5% lies in the top ten. The chain uses TRBV15 and TRBJ2-3; tentative D call: TRBD2 (5 bases). This receptor was taken from an adult with an advanced solid tumor such as melanoma, head and neck, liver or kidney cancer. The specimen was CD4+ or CD8+ T cells sorted from blood, collected in a trial of the OX40 agonist ivuxolimab. In nucleotides, the CDR3 is TGTGCCACCAGCACCAAAACCCCGGGCCTAAAGCGGACAGATACGCAGTATTTT. It specifies CATSTKTPGLKRTDTQYF.